This T cell receptor beta chain was found in a study of blood T cell repertoires in COVID-19. On the study more broadly: The United States, Italy and Spain supplied acute and convalescent COVID-19 samples. T cells, B-cell-depleted T cells, or PBMCs provided the cDNA or gDNA that served as material.

Original processing notes: Cell counts per sample came from amplifying reference gene primers. Here immunoSEQ multiplex PCR was the method, and the copy in TCRdb shows in-frame clones only, minus some. For V, J and clone size, that table is used; D and trimming come from the DNA. The table lists about 250,000 clones, more than 65% of them singletons. CDR3 length equals 15 residues. V lost 3 bases and J 4 bases, leaving 13 bases between the germline ends. The V gene's germline CDR1 is LGHNA and CDR2 YSLEER. Sequencing was carried out using peripheral blood. The TCR comes from a man between 45 and 60 years old with active or convalescent COVID-19. J is TRBJ2-1 and V is TRBV4-3; D gene unclear. DNA of the CDR3: TGCGCCAGCAGCCAGGGTTCATGGCGGTACAATGAGCAGTTCTTC. It codes for CASSQGSWRYNEQFF.